This T cell receptor beta chain was observed in a study of blood T cells in healthy people across ages. The study, taken as a whole, reports: Among long-lived donors, naive CD4+ cells were more numerous and diversity higher than in aged donors.

Germline assignment: CDR1 KGHDR and CDR2 SFDVKD. This CDR3 comprises 15 residues. V gave up 1 base and J gave up 5 bases, with 13 bases separating them. The second PCR ran roughly 7 to 12 cycles with a sample-barcoded 5' primer and J-beta primers. TCRdb recomputed calls from the 5' RACE reads with MiXCR, one row per CDR3 protein. This table has some 930,000 distinct CDR3 sequences, under 35% appearing once. This clonotype was picked up a small number of times. The antigen remains unidentified. Another study also made use of these data, one on T cells of mothers and their children.

This chain connects TRBV24-1 to TRBJ2-5, with D perhaps matching TRBD2 (7 bases). The clonotype was recovered from a woman between 40 and 55 years old in good health. Sequenced sample: blood. The CDR3 DNA reads as TGTGCCACCAGTGATTTCGGGGGGCCGAAGGAGACCCAGTACTTC. As protein: CATSDFGGPKETQYF.